Listed below are T cell receptor beta chains from one sample, sequenced in a study of blood T cell repertoires in COVID-19. Some clones are missing from TCRdb's copy, which holds only in-frame ones; the method was immunoSEQ multiplex PCR. The table lists roughly 140,000 clones, under 85% of them singletons, with 5.5% to 7% in the top ten. Source material: peripheral blood. All receptors come from a human donor in a cohort sampled during active COVID-19. CDR3s include the opening cysteine and the closing phenylalanine or tryptophan. The D gene is left open where the match is weak. A row's size may be missing; if present it is once, few, many or a size class.

once	TRBJ2-7	-	TRBV24-1	CATSDSQIGEQYF	TGTGCCACCAGTGATTCTCAAATCGGCGAGCAGTACTTC
once	TRBJ2-7	TRBD1	TRBV6-5	CASSYNRGLDEQYF	TGTGCCAGCAGTTACAACAGGGGGCTCGACGAGCAGTACTTC
-	TRBJ2-3	-	TRBV6-6	CASMRGTLDTQYF	TGTGCCAGCATGAGGGGGACATTAGATACGCAGTATTTT
-	TRBJ1-2	TRBD1	TRBV7-2	CASSAQGALNYGYTF	TGTGCCAGCAGCGCGCAGGGGGCCCTCAACTATGGCTACACCTTC
-	TRBJ1-2	-	TRBV28	CASSPPGRDGYTF	TGTGCCAGCAGTCCGCCAGGGAGGGATGGCTACACCTTC
-	TRBJ1-1	TRBD1	TRBV19	CASSIDGGGRTEAFF	TGTGCCAGTAGTATTGACGGAGGGGGCCGGACTGAAGCTTTCTTT
-	TRBJ1-6	-	TRBV6-5	CASRPTNYNSPLHF	TGTGCCAGCAGACCGACTAATTATAATTCACCCCTCCACTTT
-	TRBJ2-7	TRBD1	TRBV29-1	CSVYTGGPYEQYF	TGCAGCGTTTATACAGGGGGCCCCTACGAGCAGTACTTC
-	TRBJ2-2	-	TRBV11-3	CASSLRGGPTGELFF	TGTGCCAGCAGCTTGAGAGGCGGGCCCACCGGGGAGCTGTTTTTT
-	TRBJ1-5	-	TRBV11-3	CASRAQGPNQPQHF	TGTGCCAGCAGAGCCCAGGGGCCCAATCAGCCCCAGCATTTT
-	TRBJ2-3	TRBD1	TRBV4-2	CASSQGDRSTDTQYF	TGTGCCAGCAGCCAAGGGGACAGGTCCACAGATACGCAGTATTTT
few	TRBJ1-5	-	TRBV6-5	CASHSGYSNQPQHF	TGTGCCAGCCACAGCGGTTATAGCAATCAGCCCCAGCATTTT
-	TRBJ2-2	TRBD2	TRBV19	CASSIDGSGAYTGELFF	TGTGCCAGTAGTATAGATGGGAGCGGGGCTTACACCGGGGAGCTGTTTTTT
-	TRBJ2-1	TRBD2	TRBV5-3	CARSLGAGDYNEQFF	TGTGCCAGAAGCTTGGGGGCGGGGGACTACAATGAGCAGTTCTTC
-	TRBJ2-3	TRBD2	TRBV28	CASSFSALLAGETDTQYF	TGTGCCAGCAGTTTCTCCGCCCTCCTAGCGGGGGAAACAGATACGCAGTATTTT
-	TRBJ2-7	-	TRBV4-2	CASSPPGGQGSYEQYF	TGTGCCAGCAGCCCCCCAGGCGGCCAGGGAAGCTACGAGCAGTACTTC
-	TRBJ2-1	TRBD2	TRBV5-1	CASSLVSSGNEQFF	TGCGCCAGCAGCTTGGTGTCTAGCGGCAATGAGCAGTTCTTC
-	TRBJ2-7	TRBD2	TRBV10-3	CASSFNGGGGYEQYF	TGTGCCTCCTCCTTTAACGGGGGGGGCGGGTACGAGCAGTACTTC
-	TRBJ1-2	TRBD1	TRBV4-3	CASSLTRDSLYGYTF	TGCGCCAGCAGCCTGACTAGGGACAGCCTCTATGGCTACACCTTC
-	TRBJ1-4	-	TRBV10-3	CAISEIGAGEKLFF	TGTGCCATCAGTGAGATAGGGGCTGGTGAAAAACTGTTTTTT
-	TRBJ2-7	-	TRBV15	CATSRGMGAEEQYF	TGTGCCACCAGCAGAGGAATGGGGGCGGAAGAGCAGTACTTC
few	TRBJ1-6	TRBD1	TRBV9	CASSVDTGTGVSPLHF	TGTGCCAGCAGCGTAGATACCGGGACAGGGGTTTCACCCCTCCACTTT
once	TRBJ1-3	-	TRBV15	CATSGGGGTGLSGNTIYF	TGTGCCACCAGCGGAGGGGGGGGTACGGGCCTCTCTGGAAACACCATATATTTT
-	TRBJ2-1	TRBD2	TRBV6-2/TRBV6-3	CASSLQRGGYNEQFF	TGTGCCAGCAGCCTCCAGCGGGGGGGGTACAATGAGCAGTTCTTC
few	TRBJ1-1	-	TRBV20-1	CSATRGTEAFF	TGCAGTGCTACGCGGGGAACTGAAGCTTTCTTT
-	TRBJ2-7	-	TRBV7-8	CASSLAKGVSYEQYF	TGTGCCAGCAGCTTAGCAAAGGGGGTTAGCTACGAGCAGTACTTC
-	TRBJ2-5	TRBD2	TRBV30	CAWSAWLAGGSETQYF	TGTGCCTGGAGTGCCTGGTTAGCGGGGGGGTCGGAGACCCAGTACTTC
-	TRBJ2-3	TRBD2	TRBV7-6	CASSLAHRAGGNTQYF	TGTGCCAGCAGCTTAGCGCACAGGGCGGGGGGAAATACGCAGTATTTT
-	TRBJ2-1	TRBD2	TRBV2	CANRASGGHYNEQFF	TGTGCCAACAGGGCCAGCGGGGGGCATTACAATGAGCAGTTCTTC
-	TRBJ2-5	-	TRBV2	CASSAGLLQETQYF	TGTGCCAGCAGTGCGGGACTGCTACAAGAGACCCAGTACTTC
-	TRBJ2-7	-	TRBV6-2/TRBV6-3	CASSYKEEGAYEQYF	TGTGCCAGCAGTTATAAGGAGGAGGGTGCCTACGAGCAGTACTTC
-	TRBJ2-3	-	TRBV10-2	CASSVGDTQYF	TGCGCCAGCAGTGTTGGCGATACGCAGTATTTT
once	TRBJ2-7	-	TRBV15	CATSPLEAVHEQYF	TGTGCCACCAGCCCCCTTGAGGCAGTCCACGAGCAGTACTTC
-	TRBJ2-5	TRBD1	TRBV5-1	CASSPTGGQETQYF	TGCGCCAGCAGCCCGACAGGGGGACAAGAGACCCAGTACTTC
-	TRBJ2-1	-	TRBV5-5	CASSLVYSSYNEQFF	TGTGCCAGCAGCTTGGTTTATAGCTCCTACAATGAGCAGTTCTTC
-	TRBJ2-2	TRBD1	TRBV5-1	CASSSKTGIAGELFF	TGCGCCAGCAGCTCCAAGACAGGGATCGCCGGGGAGCTGTTTTTT
-	TRBJ1-6	TRBD1	TRBV11-2	CASRMGQINSPLHF	TGTGCCAGCAGAATGGGACAGATTAATTCACCCCTCCACTTT
-	TRBJ1-3	-	TRBV18	CASSPNFSSGNTIYF	TGTGCCAGCTCCCCGAATTTTAGTTCTGGAAACACCATATATTTT
-	TRBJ1-2	-	TRBV6-1	CASSETWGDYGYTF	TGTGCCAGCAGTGAAACCTGGGGCGACTATGGCTACACCTTC
-	TRBJ2-1	TRBD1	TRBV13	CASSLRTGQGQSSYNEQFF	TGTGCCAGCAGCCTCAGGACAGGACAGGGGCAAAGCTCCTACAATGAGCAGTTCTTC
-	TRBJ2-2	-	TRBV5-4	CASSLVGGGDTGELFF	TGTGCCAGCAGCTTGGTTGGAGGAGGTGACACCGGGGAGCTGTTTTTT